A single sample is the source of the 14 T cell receptor beta chains below, sequenced in a study of vaccination and CD4 T cells after COVID-19. The treatment: roughly 10-day PBMC culture with coronavirus spike peptide pools or control peptides (ViraFEST assay). CD4+ T lymphocytes from the unexposed donor were collected before the COVID-19 pandemic (2011-2018). Sequenced with the Oncomine TCR Beta short-read assay was DNA taken from cultured CD4+ T cells. TCRdb redid the calling of the PCR reads with MiXCR, one entry per CDR3 protein. The sample shows several thousand distinct CDR3 sequences, about two fifths of them seen only once. For these TCRs, the target antigens are not known. The sample consisted of CD4+ T cells from blood, cultured in vitro. The source is a human donor in good health.

V is TRBV7-3 and J is TRBJ2-2; the match to TRBD2 covers 12 bases. Trimming cost V 4 bases and J 5 bases; bases outside gene matches: 5. CDR1 and CDR2 from the germline V gene are SGHTA and FQGTGA. The CDR3 loop spans 16 amino acids. The CDR3 spells CASSYSSGGATGELFF. CDR3 in DNA: TGTGCCAGCAGCTACTCTAGCGGGGGGGCTACCGGGGAGCTGTTTTTT.

The V gene is TRBV27, the J gene TRBJ1-5; 8 bases are shared with TRBD1. CDR1 and CDR2 from the germline V gene are MNHEY and SMNVEV (reference sequence). This CDR3 region has 14 residues. J gave up 6 bases and V 6 bases, and 7 bases lay outside the gene matches. The CDR3 is CASRSGQGGQPQHF. In DNA form, the CDR3 reads TGTGCCAGCAGATCCGGACAGGGAGGTCAGCCCCAGCATTTT.

The V gene is TRBV10-3, the J gene TRBJ2-7; TRBD1 or TRBD2 may be the D gene (5 bases each). The length of the CDR3 is 14 residues. Germline loops: CDR1 ENHRY, CDR2 SYGVKD. V dropped 2 bases and J dropped 3 bases, with 11 bases sitting between them. In nucleotides, the CDR3 is TGTGCCATCAGTGAGGGGGACCGGAGCTACGAGCAGTACTTC. It encodes CAISEGDRSYEQYF.

The sample holds a few counts of this clonotype. The J gene is TRBJ2-3, the V gene TRBV7-9, with TRBD2 identical over 7 bases. This CDR3 comprises 14 residues. J lost 3 bases, V lost 0 bases, and 0 bases had no gene match. Germline V gene data show CDR1 as SEHNR and CDR2 as FQNEAQ (reference sequence). CDR3 protein: CASSLAGGTDTQYF. CDR3 sequence (DNA): TGTGCCAGCAGCTTAGCGGGGGGGACAGATACGCAGTATTTT.

This clonotype is labeled medium-sized (0.01 to 0.1%). The chain couples TRBV2 to TRBJ1-6; TRBD1 matches 12 bases. The V and J ends lost 9 bases and 10 bases, in that order; junction bases with no gene match: 13. CDR1 and CDR2 (germline): SNHLY, FYNNEI. CDR3 length equals 16 residues. The CDR3 DNA sequence: TGTGCCAGAAGCCGGGACAGGGGGCAAATAGGATCACCCCTCCACTTT. Its protein is CARSRDRGQIGSPLHF.

The V gene is TRBV19, the J gene TRBJ1-5; D gene uncertain. Looked up from germline, CDR1 is LNHDA and CDR2 is SQIVND (reference sequence). The V gene lost 5 bases and the J gene lost 6 bases, with 8 bases spanning the gap. This CDR3 comprises 12 residues. The CDR3 here is CASSFVGQPQHF. The DNA for the CDR3 is TGTGCCAGTAGTTTTGTCGGTCAGCCCCAGCATTTT.

This chain connects TRBV7-9 to TRBJ1-1, with a tentative D call TRBD1 (5 bases). The germline V gene encodes CDR1 SEHNR and CDR2 FQNEAQ (reference sequence). The V gene lost 5 bases and the J gene lost 2 bases, with 15 bases spanning the gap. The CDR3 runs 15 residues. The CDR3 sequence is CASSLVGAANTEAFF. The CDR3, as DNA: TGTGCCAGCAGCCTTGTTGGGGCCGCCAACACTGAAGCTTTCTTT. The complete variable domain, with remaining parts taken from reference TRBV7-9 and TRBJ1-1, reads DTGVSQNPRHKITKRGQNVTFRCDPISEHNRLYWYRQTLGQGPEFLTYFQNEAQLEKSRLLSDRFSAERPKGSFSTLEIQRTEQGDSAMYLCASSLVGAANTEAFFGQGTRLTVV.

The chain uses TRBV27 and TRBJ2-1; no firm D call. Germline V lookup: CDR1 MNHEY, CDR2 SMNVEV (reference sequence). Between the trimmed V and J ends, which lost 5 bases and 2 bases, there was a span of 7 bases. This CDR3 has 13 residues. The CDR3 DNA sequence: TGTGCCAGCAGTGCGACGGCCTACAATGAGCAGTTCTTC. This codes for CASSATAYNEQFF.

This chain joins TRBV6-5 and TRBJ2-5, with TRBD1 as a possible D gene (7 bases). The CDR3 consists of 14 residues. Germline V gene data show CDR1 as MNHEY and CDR2 as SVGAGI. Between the trimmed V and J ends, which lost 2 bases and 10 bases, there was a span of 17 bases. CDR3 in amino acids: CASSYDFQGGNQYF. The CDR3 nucleotides are TGTGCCAGCAGTTACGACTTTCAGGGGGGTAACCAGTACTTC.

The sample holds a few counts of this clonotype. The gene calls are TRBV19 and TRBJ1-1; 8 bases align to TRBD1. The CDR3 covers 15 residues. Germline CDR1 reads LNHDA; CDR2 reads SQIVND (reference sequence). The J segment lost 6 bases and the V segment lost 5 bases, leaving 11 bases of the junction unmatched. The CDR3 DNA is TGTGCCAGTAGTTCGTACCAGGGGGCGCGGGCTGAAGCTTTCTTT. Amino acid sequence: CASSSYQGARAEAFF.

The chain couples TRBV15 to TRBJ2-7, with 8 bases fitting TRBD1. J was trimmed by 3 bases and V by 1 base; bases with no gene match: 8. The CDR3 length is 16 residues. Germline V gene data show CDR1 as LNHNV and CDR2 as YYDKDF (reference sequence). CDR3 protein: CATSRARQGKHYEQYF. The CDR3, as DNA: TGTGCCACCAGCAGAGCGAGACAGGGGAAACACTACGAGCAGTACTTC.

The V gene is TRBV12-3 or TRBV12-4, the J gene TRBJ2-3, with D perhaps matching TRBD1 (6 bases). V lost 2 bases and J 6 bases, leaving 15 bases between the germline ends. CDR3 length: 15 residues. The CDR3 sequence is CASSLRLDRTDTQYF. CDR3 nucleotides: TGTGCCAGCAGTTTAAGGCTCGACAGGACGGATACGCAGTATTTT.

V usage is TRBV6-1 and J usage is TRBJ2-5; a weak D match, TRBD2 (5 bases). This CDR3 is 14 amino acids long. Germline assignment: CDR1 MNHNS and CDR2 SASEGT. Trimming took 7 bases from V and 1 from J, leaving 13 bases between them. The CDR3 loop reads CASKDRTVQETQYF. The CDR3 DNA reads as TGTGCCAGCAAGGACCGGACTGTCCAAGAGACCCAGTACTTC.

V and J are TRBV25-1 and TRBJ2-5; D is unclear. This CDR3 is 12 amino acids long. The germline CDR1 and CDR2 sequences are MGHDK and SYGVNS. V gave up 0 bases and J gave up 4 bases, with 3 bases separating them. The CDR3 region is CASSEYIETQYF. DNA for the CDR3: TGTGCCAGCAGTGAATACATAGAGACCCAGTACTTC.